This T cell receptor beta chain is from a study of OX40 agonist ivuxolimab in advanced cancers. Turning to the study itself: Six ivuxolimab dose levels, 0.01 to 10 mg/kg, were given intravenously every 2 weeks.

Data came from immunoSEQ multiplex PCR; TCRdb stores just in-frame clones and leaves some out. The repertoire consists of 75,000 to 85,000 clones, with around 90% occurring once and the leading ten covering less than 0.25%. Anyone with autoimmune disease history or systemic immunosuppression was excluded. The study sampled blood at baseline, cycle 4 day 1, and cycle 7 day 1. Germline CDR1 is SGHVS and CDR2 is FNYEAQ. The V end was cut by 5 bases, the J end by 4 bases, with 15 bases between. The CDR3 is made up of 14 amino acids. The TCR originated in an adult with an advanced solid tumor such as melanoma, head and neck, liver or kidney cancer. The sample was CD4+ or CD8+ T cells sorted from blood, taken in a trial of the OX40 agonist ivuxolimab. V and J are TRBV7-6 and TRBJ2-7, with D tentatively TRBD1 (6 bases). The CDR3 sequence is CASSPQQGRYEQYF. The CDR3 nucleotides are TGTGCCAGCAGCCCCCAGCAGGGGAGATACGAGCAGTACTTC.